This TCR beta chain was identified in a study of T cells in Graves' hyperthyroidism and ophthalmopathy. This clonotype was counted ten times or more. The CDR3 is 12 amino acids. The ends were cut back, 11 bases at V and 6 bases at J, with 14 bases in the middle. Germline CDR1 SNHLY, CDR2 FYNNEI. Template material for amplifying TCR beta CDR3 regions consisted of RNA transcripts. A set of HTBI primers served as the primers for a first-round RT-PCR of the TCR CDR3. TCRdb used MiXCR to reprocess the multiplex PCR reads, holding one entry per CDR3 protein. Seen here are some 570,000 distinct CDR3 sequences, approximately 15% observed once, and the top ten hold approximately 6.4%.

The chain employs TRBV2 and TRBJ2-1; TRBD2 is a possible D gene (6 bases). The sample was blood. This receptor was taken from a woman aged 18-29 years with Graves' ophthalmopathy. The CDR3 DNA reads TGTGCCGGAATGGGACTCCTCAATGAGCAGTTCTTC. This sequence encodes CAGMGLLNEQFF.